The 4 T cell receptor beta chains reported below all come from one sample, sequenced in a study of liver allograft versus peripheral blood T cells. Study-wide context: Intrahepatic T cell receptor repertoires from transplanted livers were compared against repertoires in recipients' peripheral blood.

In TCRdb, the reads were re-called with MiXCR into one record per CDR3 protein. The data show 7,000 to 9,000 distinct CDR3 sequences, approximately 17% seen once. These receptors all stem from a human patient who had a liver transplant. Some of the T cells may derive from the graft donor.

As regards this clonotype: A far larger clone is a single base away, which makes a read error likely. The rearrangement joins TRBV29-1 to TRBJ2-1; D is unclear. The germline CDR1 and CDR2 sequences are SQVTM and ANQGSEA. The CDR3 is 8 residues long. This chain's CDR3 is CSVDGNTF. Here the CDR3 DNA reads TGCAGCGTTGATGGCAACACCTTC.

The rearrangement links TRBV19 to TRBJ1-4; unclear D gene. Germline-derived CDR1 and CDR2 are LNHDA and SQIVND (reference sequence). Trimming took 3 bases from V and 4 from J, leaving 12 bases between them. The CDR3 consists of 15 residues. The DNA for the CDR3 is TGTGCCAGTAGTATCTCGGTGATGGGTAATGAAAAACTGTTTTTT. It yields the protein CASSISVMGNEKLFF.

Judged by abundance, this clonotype is medium-sized. The CDR3 loop reads CASSGNRQPQHF. As DNA, the CDR3 is TGTGCCAGCAGTGGAAACAGGCAGCCCCAGCATTTT. The gene calls are TRBV6-1 and TRBJ1-5, with D possibly matching TRBD1 (5 bases). Germline loops: CDR1 MNHNS, CDR2 SASEGT. CDR3 length equals 12 residues. The V end lost 4 bases, the J end lost 7 bases, and 8 bases lay between the germline ends.

Judged by abundance, this clonotype is medium-sized (0.01 to 0.1%). The chain recombines TRBV6-5 with TRBJ1-2, with 10 bases that match TRBD1. Germline trimming cut 7 bases from V and 6 bases from J; bases unmatched to any gene: 5. The germline gives CDR1 MNHEY, CDR2 SVGAGI. This CDR3 has 13 amino acids. As DNA, the CDR3 is TGTGCCAGCACAGGACAGGGGGTCGATGGCTACACCTTC. Its protein product is CASTGQGVDGYTF.